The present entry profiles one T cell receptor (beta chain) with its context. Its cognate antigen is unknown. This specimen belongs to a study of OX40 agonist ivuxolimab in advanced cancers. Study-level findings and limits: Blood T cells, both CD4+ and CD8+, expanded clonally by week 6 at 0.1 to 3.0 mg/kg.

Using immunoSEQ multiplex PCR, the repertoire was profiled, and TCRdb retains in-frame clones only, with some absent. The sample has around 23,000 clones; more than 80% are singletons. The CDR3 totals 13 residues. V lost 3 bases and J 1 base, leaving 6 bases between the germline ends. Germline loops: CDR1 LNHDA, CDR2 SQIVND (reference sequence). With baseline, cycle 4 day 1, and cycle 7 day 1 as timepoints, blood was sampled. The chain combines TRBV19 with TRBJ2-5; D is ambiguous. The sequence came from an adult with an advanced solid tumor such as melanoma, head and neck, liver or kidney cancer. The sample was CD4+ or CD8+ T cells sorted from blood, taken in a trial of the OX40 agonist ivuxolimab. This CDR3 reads CASSMAGQETQYF. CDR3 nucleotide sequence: TGTGCCAGTAGTATGGCAGGCCAAGAGACCCAGTACTTC.